Described below is a single TCR beta chain sequence and its context. This specimen comes from a study of technical replicates of blood from a handful of donors. Trimming removed 7 bases at V and 1 base at J, with 4 bases between. This CDR3 contains 12 residues. In germline, CDR1 is LNHDA, CDR2 SQIVND (reference sequence). TCRdb's copy holds only in-frame clones and misses some; the assay was immunoSEQ multiplex PCR. The repertoire includes about 74,000 clones, approximately 94% of them detected once, and under 0.4% sits in the top ten. This chain uses TRBV19 with TRBJ2-2; D unclear. This sequence was found in a human donor in good health. The source material was T cells isolated from PBMCs. The CDR3 nucleotides read TGTGCCAGTATACAGAACACCGGGGAGCTGTTTTTT. It yields the protein CASIQNTGELFF.